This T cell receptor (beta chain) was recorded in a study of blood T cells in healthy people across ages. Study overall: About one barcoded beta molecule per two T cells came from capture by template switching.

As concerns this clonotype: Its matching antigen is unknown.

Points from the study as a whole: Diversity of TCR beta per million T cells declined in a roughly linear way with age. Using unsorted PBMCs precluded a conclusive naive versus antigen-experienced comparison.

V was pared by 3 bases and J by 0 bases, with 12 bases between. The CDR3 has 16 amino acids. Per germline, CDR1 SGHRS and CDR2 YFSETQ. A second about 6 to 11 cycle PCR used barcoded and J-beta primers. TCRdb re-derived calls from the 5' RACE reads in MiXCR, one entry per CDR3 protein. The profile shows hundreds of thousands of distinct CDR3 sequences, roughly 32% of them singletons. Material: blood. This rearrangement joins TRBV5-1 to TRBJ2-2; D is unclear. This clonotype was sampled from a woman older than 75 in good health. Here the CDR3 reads CASSSTTAANTGELFF. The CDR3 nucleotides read TGCGCCAGCAGCTCAACGACGGCGGCGAACACCGGGGAGCTGTTTTTT.